This TCR beta chain was sequenced during a study of T cell clonality in common variable immunodeficiency. This CDR3 has 15 amino acids. From germline, CDR1 is GTSNPN and CDR2 SVGIG (reference sequence). The trim removed 3 bases at V and 0 bases at J, leaving 5 bases unmatched. This clone showed up many times. Its antigen remains unidentified. The CDR3 is cut off 3 residues early in the read; its end comes from the germline J gene. General study findings and limits: In common variable immunodeficiency, TCR beta chains reportedly carried fewer deletions and N-nucleotide insertions.

Equal genomic DNA amounts from CVID and control samples were sequenced. Sequencing used immunoSEQ multiplex PCR; TCRdb keeps in-frame clones, though not all of them. The table lists 60,000 to 75,000 clones, with no singletons. This sequence joins TRBV30 and TRBJ2-3, with TRBD2 matching over 8 bases. The sample was peripheral blood mononuclear cells. This sequence originates from a person between 18 and 75 years old in good health. CDR3 bases read: TGTGCCTGGAGGGATAGCGGGAAGAGCACAGATACG. Amino acid sequence: CAWRDSGKSTDT. The entire CDR3 protein is CAWRDSGKSTDTQYF.